The text below deals with one T cell receptor (beta chain). Other nucleotide sequences in the sample specify the same CDR3. The data were obtained in a study of blood T cell repertoires in COVID-19. Looking at the study overall: Before being deemed recovered, Cohort 3 donors had two negative PCRs, clearance, or symptom resolution. COVID-19 samples, acute and convalescent, were from the United States, Italy and Spain.

Assignments of participants to cohorts depended upon their own reported clinical history. As processed by the authors: Nucleated cell number was recorded as an estimate derived from reference gene primer amplification. Profiling relied on immunoSEQ multiplex PCR, and the TCRdb table lists in-frame clones only, not all of them. V and J calls and clone size are given by that table; D and trimming were obtained from the DNA. The top ten hold 1.5% to 2% of the sample, which has 300,000 to 450,000 clones, roughly 86% seen once. Unmatched junction bases numbered 2, after V lost 5 bases and J lost 2 bases. The germline V gene has CDR1 ENHRY and CDR2 SYGVKD. This CDR3 is built from 13 residues.

This sequence joins TRBV10-3 and TRBJ1-2; the match to TRBD1 covers 7 bases. The specimen was PBMCs or T cells enriched from blood (not recorded which). The sequence derives from a man aged 40-49 years in a cohort exposed to, infected with or recovered from COVID-19 (not recorded which). CDR3 bases: TGTGCCATCAGTCCGGGACAGAACTATGGCTACACCTTC. It is translated as CAISPGQNYGYTF.